This record concerns one TCR beta chain sequence. This sample stems from a study of blood T cell repertoires in COVID-19. Study-wide background: Acute and convalescent COVID-19 specimens originated in the United States, Italy and Spain. Nucleic acid was either cDNA or gDNA, and it came from T cells, B-cell-depleted T cells, or PBMCs.

The V gene's germline CDR1 is MNHEY and CDR2 SVGAGI. This CDR3 has 14 residues. Trimming left V 8 bases short and J 3 bases short, with 17 bases between. As handled by the study authors: Nucleated cell number was recorded as an estimate derived from reference gene primer amplification. Clones were read by immunoSEQ multiplex PCR, and TCRdb kept only the in-frame ones, dropping some. D and trimming were read from the DNA, whereas the V and J calls and clone size are those reported in that table. The sample has some 200,000 clones; approximately 85% are singletons. The TCR was taken from a woman aged 55-69 years with acute or convalescent COVID-19. The chain couples TRBV6-5 to TRBJ2-7; D perhaps matches TRBD2 (5 bases). The sample comprised peripheral blood. CDR3 sequence (DNA): TGTGCCAGCTCAGCGGCCACCGATATCTACGAGCAGTACTTC. Residues: CASSAATDIYEQYF.